These 26 T cell receptor beta chains share one sample of origin, sequenced in a study of blood T cell repertoires in COVID-19. Here immunoSEQ multiplex PCR was the method, and the copy in TCRdb shows in-frame clones only, minus some. The repertoire holds about 160,000 clones, around 93% seen once, with 3.5% to 5% in the top ten. Sequencing was done on a sample of peripheral blood. The source is a woman aged 50 to 60 with acute or convalescent COVID-19.

CDR3 nucleotides: TGTGCCACCAGCGGGACACCCGGCACCGGGGAGCTGTTTTTT. It yields the protein CATSGTPGTGELFF. The rearrangement joins TRBV15 to TRBJ2-2; D might be TRBD1 (6 bases). The germline CDR1 and CDR2 sequences are LNHNV and YYDKDF (reference sequence). This CDR3 has 14 residues. V lost 5 bases to trimming and J lost 4 bases, with 11 bases between them.

The rearrangement uses TRBV7-2 and TRBJ1-3; D is undetermined. Looked up from germline, CDR1 is SGHTA and CDR2 is FQGNSA. The CDR3 contains 16 residues. V shed 0 bases and J shed 0 bases, with 9 bases lying between them. In DNA, the CDR3 is TGTGCCAGCAGCTTAGCGGGCGGAGGCTCTGGAAACACCATATATTTT. This encodes CASSLAGGGSGNTIYF. Using reference TRBV7-2 and TRBJ1-3 for the parts outside the CDR3, the full variable domain is GAGVSQSPSNKVTEKGKDVELRCDPISGHTALYWYRQSLGQGLEFLIYFQGNSAPDKSGLPSDRFSAERTGGSVSTLTIQRTQQEDSAVYLCASSLAGGGSGNTIYFGEGSWLTVV.

The J gene is TRBJ1-6, the V gene TRBV3-1 (or the pseudogene TRBV3-2); D ambiguous. This CDR3 has 12 amino acids. Germline V CDR1 and CDR2: LGHDT, YNNKEL (reference sequence). With 4 bases removed from V and 8 bases from J, the gap between germline ends came to 6 bases. The CDR3 coding sequence is TGTGCCAGCAGCCCAGGCCATTCACCCCTCCACTTT. Translated, it gives CASSPGHSPLHF.

The chain employs TRBV9 and TRBJ1-4; tentatively, D is TRBD1 (6 bases). The germline V and J ends were trimmed by 0 bases and 5 bases, with 11 bases remaining between them. Germline assignment: CDR1 SGDLS and CDR2 YYNGEE. The CDR3 runs 15 residues. This CDR3 is CASSVGGHLNEKLFF. Written as DNA, the CDR3 is TGTGCCAGCAGCGTAGGGGGACACTTAAATGAAAAACTGTTTTTT.

The V gene is TRBV15, the J gene TRBJ1-4, with D unresolved. Germline lookup yields CDR1 LNHNV and CDR2 YYDKDF (reference sequence). CDR3 length: 14 residues. V lost 2 bases and J 8 bases, leaving 12 bases between the germline ends. The CDR3 loop reads CATSRPGREEKLFF. The CDR3 region has the DNA TGTGCCACCAGCAGACCCGGACGGGAAGAAAAACTGTTTTTT.

This chain uses TRBV30 with TRBJ1-2; TRBD1 aligns across 9 bases. Germline assignment: CDR1 GTSNPN and CDR2 SVGIG (reference sequence). The CDR3 spans 14 residues. J lost 8 bases, V lost 2 bases, and 9 bases had no gene match. This CDR3 is CAWSPSGQGGGYTF. CDR3 DNA: TGTGCCTGGAGTCCCTCGGGACAGGGAGGGGGCTACACCTTC. The variable domain in full, with the rest retrieved from reference TRBV30 and TRBJ1-2, is SQTIHQWPATLVQPVGSPLSLECTVEGTSNPNLYWYRQAAGRGLQLLFYSVGIGQISSEVPQNLSASRPQDRQFILSSKKLLLSDSGFYLCAWSPSGQGGGYTFGSGTRLTVV.

CDR3 region: CASSFYRTVYGYTF. The CDR3 DNA is TGTGCCAGCAGTTTCTACCGGACAGTCTATGGCTACACCTTC. This chain joins TRBV28 and TRBJ1-2; weak D call: TRBD1 (6 bases). The V and J ends lost 3 bases and 4 bases respectively, with 12 bases between them. In germline, CDR1 is MDHEN, CDR2 SYDVKM. The CDR3 spans 14 residues.

In its sample, this clone was seen a few times. The chain has TRBV13 and TRBJ1-1; D is unclear. This CDR3 is 14 amino acids long. In germline, CDR1 is PRHDT, CDR2 FYEKMQ (reference sequence). V was shortened by 0 bases and J by 0 bases, with 5 bases between the two germline ends. As DNA, the CDR3 is TGTGCCAGCAGCTTAGGCCAGGTGAACACTGAAGCTTTCTTT. Protein sequence: CASSLGQVNTEAFF.

The chain combines TRBV30 with TRBJ1-5; D not resolved. The CDR3 is made up of 13 amino acids. Germline CDR1 reads GTSNPN; CDR2 reads SVGIG (reference sequence). Trimming shortened V by 2 bases and J by 1 base, and 6 bases separated the two germline ends. The CDR3 protein is CAWSPGSNQPQHF. CDR3 sequence (DNA): TGTGCCTGGAGTCCGGGAAGCAATCAGCCCCAGCATTTT.

J is TRBJ1-1 and V is TRBV25-1; the match to TRBD1 covers 8 bases. V lost 8 bases, J lost 4 bases, and 9 bases stayed unmatched. The length of the CDR3 is 14 residues. Germline assignment: CDR1 MGHDK and CDR2 SYGVNS. As DNA, the CDR3 is TGTGCCAGCCGTACCCAGGGGGCCATCACTGAAGCTTTCTTT. It yields the protein CASRTQGAITEAFF.

There are a few counts of this clone. The germline gene is not matched at one end of the junction; a read error may be the cause. The chain uses TRBV7-3 and TRBJ2-1; 10 bases are a match to TRBD2. This CDR3 region has 14 residues. The germline V gene has CDR1 SGHTA and CDR2 FQGTGA. CDR3 sequence (DNA): TGTGCCAGCAGCTCCGGGACTAGCGCCCGTGAGAAGTTCTTC. Protein sequence: CASSSGTSAREKFF.

The V call is TRBV19, the J call TRBJ2-1; 13 nucleotides line up with TRBD2. V gave up 10 bases and J gave up 2 bases; unmatched junction bases: 8. The CDR3 has 16 residues. Germline CDR1 LNHDA, CDR2 SQIVND (reference sequence). The CDR3 sequence is CATDGTSGNTYNEQFF. The CDR3 nucleotides read TGTGCCACGGATGGGACTAGCGGGAATACCTACAATGAGCAGTTCTTC.

CDR3 nucleotides: TGTGCCACCAGTGACTGGGACAGGGGGGAGACCCAGTACTTC. Translating gives CATSDWDRGETQYF. The chain couples TRBV24-1 to TRBJ2-5, with 11 bases aligning to TRBD1. The V gene end was trimmed by 4 bases and the J gene end by 5 bases; junction bases not matched to a gene: 2. CDR1 KGHDR and CDR2 SFDVKD come from the germline V gene. The CDR3 is 14 amino acids.

V usage is TRBV5-4 and J usage is TRBJ1-1, with a tentative D call TRBD1 (6 bases). The germline V gene has CDR1 SGHNT and CDR2 YYREEE (reference sequence). This CDR3 has 13 residues. Trimming stripped 4 bases from V and 1 base from J, with 8 bases between. CDR3 loop: CASSIRGNTEAFF. The CDR3 nucleotides read TGTGCCAGCAGCATCAGGGGGAACACTGAAGCTTTCTTT.

This rearrangement joins TRBV9 to TRBJ2-1; 14 bases are shared with TRBD2. This CDR3 has 16 residues. With 4 bases clipped from V and 10 bases from J, the junction kept 10 bases outside the gene matches. CDR1 is SGDLS, CDR2 YYNGEE, per germline. The CDR3 is CASSPQTSGRAKEQFF. In DNA form, the CDR3 reads TGTGCCAGCAGCCCGCAGACTAGCGGGAGGGCCAAGGAGCAGTTCTTC.

The chain uses TRBV28 and TRBJ2-1; a possible D gene is TRBD2 (6 bases). The length of the CDR3 is 12 residues. From germline, CDR1 is MDHEN and CDR2 SYDVKM. V lost 7 bases and J 7 bases, leaving 11 bases between the germline ends. CDR3 residues: CASNYGGNEQFF. CDR3 nucleotide sequence: TGTGCCAGCAACTATGGGGGGAATGAGCAGTTCTTC.

The rearrangement uses TRBV24-1 and TRBJ2-2; the match to TRBD2 covers 13 bases. Germline CDR1 KGHDR, CDR2 SFDVKD. Trimming at V came to 4 bases and at J to 7 bases, leaving 8 bases not matched to a gene. The CDR3 covers 17 residues. The CDR3 bases are TGTGCCACCAGTGACCTTACTAGCGGGAGGGCCTTCGGGGAGCTGTTTTTT. This encodes CATSDLTSGRAFGELFF.

This chain joins TRBV6-1 and TRBJ1-2, with TRBD1 identical over 7 bases. Germline values: CDR1 MNHNS, CDR2 SASEGT. J gave up 4 bases and V 1 base, and 6 bases lay outside the gene matches. The CDR3 has 15 residues. CDR3: CASSEGQGEGYGYTF. The CDR3 DNA reads as TGTGCCAGCAGTGAAGGACAGGGCGAGGGCTATGGCTACACCTTC.

The V call is TRBV25-1, the J call TRBJ1-6, with D tentatively TRBD1 (5 bases). Germline CDR1 MGHDK, CDR2 SYGVNS. The V end lost 4 bases, the J end lost 7 bases, and 17 bases lay between the germline ends. The CDR3 totals 16 residues. CDR3 in amino acids: CASSAPSGYGNSPLHF. The CDR3, as DNA: TGTGCCAGCAGTGCCCCCTCAGGGTATGGAAATTCACCCCTCCACTTT. Looking up the rest from reference TRBV25-1 and TRBJ1-6 gives the full variable domain: EADIYQTPRYLVIGTGKKITLECSQTMGHDKMYWYQQDPGMELHLIHYSYGVNSTEKGDLSSESTVSRIRTEHFPLTLESARPSHTSQYLCASSAPSGYGNSPLHFGNGTRLTVT.

The genes are TRBV28 and TRBJ2-7; the match to TRBD1 covers 7 bases. The germline V gene encodes CDR1 MDHEN and CDR2 SYDVKM. The ends lost 4 bases at V and 7 bases at J; junction bases unmatched: 13. The CDR3 is 15 amino acids. The CDR3 coding sequence is TGTGCCAGCAGTTCCCCAACAGGGGAATGGCTTGAGCAGTACTTC. Translated, it gives CASSSPTGEWLEQYF.

This clone was seen a handful of times. The CDR3, as DNA: TGCGCCAGCAGTATCCAGATCACAGGGGGAAGCGACGAGCAGTACTTC. Translation gives CASSIQITGGSDEQYF. The chain recombines TRBV4-3 with TRBJ2-7; 8 bases line up with TRBD1. The CDR3 contains 16 residues. In germline, CDR1 is LGHNA, CDR2 YSLEER. The trim removed 6 bases at V and 5 bases at J, leaving 15 bases unmatched.

CDR3 sequence (DNA): TGTGCCACCAGCAGAGACCGCGGTCAATATGGCTACACCTTC. Translating gives CATSRDRGQYGYTF. The chain combines TRBV15 with TRBJ1-2; D call uncertain. V was clipped by 0 bases and J by 5 bases, with 10 bases between them. The CDR3 length is 14 residues. Germline V gene sequence: CDR1 LNHNV, CDR2 YYDKDF (reference sequence). Together with reference TRBV15 and TRBJ1-2, the CDR3 gives the full variable domain: DAMVIQNPRYQVTQFGKPVTLSCSQTLNHNVMYWYQQKSSQAPKLLFHYYDKDFNNEADTPDNFQSRRPNTSFCFLDIRSPGLGDTAMYLCATSRDRGQYGYTFGSGTRLTVV.

This chain uses TRBV3-1 (or the pseudogene TRBV3-2) with TRBJ2-4, with TRBD1 matching 7 bases. The germline V gene encodes CDR1 LGHDT and CDR2 YNNKEL (reference sequence). CDR3 size: 17 residues. V dropped 1 base and J dropped 0; count of bases not matched to a gene: 6. As DNA, the CDR3 is TGTGCCAGCAGCCAAGTGGGGACAGCTATAGCCAAAAACATTCAGTACTTC. This encodes CASSQVGTAIAKNIQYF.

About this clone itself: The junction differs from germline at one of its ends, possibly a read error. CDR3 coding DNA: TGTGCCAGCTCACCGGGACAGGGGAACGCCGGGGAGCTGTTTTTT. Translation gives CASSPGQGNAGELFF. V is TRBV18 and J is TRBJ2-2; 10 bases are a match to TRBD1. Germline-derived CDR1 and CDR2 are KGHSH and LQKENI. The CDR3 totals 15 residues.

CDR3 nucleotides: TGTGCCAGCAGACAGGGACACTACTACGAGCAGTACTTC. Protein: CASRQGHYYEQYF. The chain combines TRBV27 with TRBJ2-7, with D possibly TRBD1 on 6 matching bases. Trimming left V 6 bases short and J 3 bases short, with 12 bases between. The CDR3 consists of 13 residues. Germline lookup yields CDR1 MNHEY and CDR2 SMNVEV (reference sequence).

The V and J genes are TRBV15 and TRBJ1-5, with D tentatively TRBD1 (5 bases). Trimming pared 2 bases from V and 2 bases from J, leaving 22 bases between. Germline V gene lookup returns CDR1 LNHNV and CDR2 YYDKDF (reference sequence). This CDR3 is built from 19 residues. The CDR3 region is CATSRQSHQQVWGNQPQHF. For the CDR3, the DNA is TGTGCCACCAGCAGACAATCACACCAACAGGTGTGGGGCAATCAGCCCCAGCATTTT.